This TCR beta chain came from a study of cytomegalovirus exposure and HLA in healthy donors. It was with 60 Vbeta and 13 Jbeta primers that the PCR ran. TCRdb keeps only in-frame clones here, not all; method: immunoSEQ multiplex PCR. The data show about 160,000 clones, about four fifths seen once. This CDR3 contains 16 residues. Losses at the gene ends were 1 base for V and 8 bases for J; bases not matched to a gene: 11. Germline lookup yields CDR1 SGHAT and CDR2 FQNNGV. Source material: PBMCs. The clonotype comes from a woman aged 25 to 39 in good health and CMV-seropositive. J is TRBJ1-2 and V is TRBV11-2; 9 bases map to TRBD1. The CDR3: CASSLGGDRALGGYTF. CDR3 nucleotide sequence: TGTGCCAGCAGCTTAGGTGGGGACAGGGCATTGGGCGGCTACACCTTC.